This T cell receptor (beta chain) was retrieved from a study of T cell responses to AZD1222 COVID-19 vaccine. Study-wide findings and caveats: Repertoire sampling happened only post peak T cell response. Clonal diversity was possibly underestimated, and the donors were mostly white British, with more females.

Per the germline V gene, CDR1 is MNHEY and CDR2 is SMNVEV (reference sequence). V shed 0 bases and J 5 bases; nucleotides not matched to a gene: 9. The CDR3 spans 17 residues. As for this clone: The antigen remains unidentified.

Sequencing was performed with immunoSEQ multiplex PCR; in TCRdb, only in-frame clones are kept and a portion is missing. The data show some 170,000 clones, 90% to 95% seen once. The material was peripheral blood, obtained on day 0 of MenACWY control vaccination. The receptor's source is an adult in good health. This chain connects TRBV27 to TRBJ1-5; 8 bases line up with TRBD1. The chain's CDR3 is CASSLSLDRAMDQPQHF. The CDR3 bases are TGTGCCAGCAGTTTATCGTTGGACAGGGCGATGGATCAGCCCCAGCATTTT.